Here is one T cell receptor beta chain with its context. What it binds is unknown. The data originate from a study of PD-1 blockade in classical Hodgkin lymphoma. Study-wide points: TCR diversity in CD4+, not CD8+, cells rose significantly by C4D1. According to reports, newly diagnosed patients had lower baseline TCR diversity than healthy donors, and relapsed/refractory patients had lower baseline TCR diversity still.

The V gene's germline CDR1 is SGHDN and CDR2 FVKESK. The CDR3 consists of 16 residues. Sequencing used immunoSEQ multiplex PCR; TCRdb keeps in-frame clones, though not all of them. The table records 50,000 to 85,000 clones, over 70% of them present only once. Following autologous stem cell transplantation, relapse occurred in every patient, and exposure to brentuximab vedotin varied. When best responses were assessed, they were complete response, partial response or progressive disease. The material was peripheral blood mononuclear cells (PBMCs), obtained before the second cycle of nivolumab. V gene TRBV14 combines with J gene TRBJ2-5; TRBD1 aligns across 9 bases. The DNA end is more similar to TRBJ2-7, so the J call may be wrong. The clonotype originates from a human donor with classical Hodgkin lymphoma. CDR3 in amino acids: CASSHRTGQGPYEQYF. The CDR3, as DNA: TGTGCCAGCAGCCATCGAACGGGACAGGGACCCTACGAGCAGTACTTC.